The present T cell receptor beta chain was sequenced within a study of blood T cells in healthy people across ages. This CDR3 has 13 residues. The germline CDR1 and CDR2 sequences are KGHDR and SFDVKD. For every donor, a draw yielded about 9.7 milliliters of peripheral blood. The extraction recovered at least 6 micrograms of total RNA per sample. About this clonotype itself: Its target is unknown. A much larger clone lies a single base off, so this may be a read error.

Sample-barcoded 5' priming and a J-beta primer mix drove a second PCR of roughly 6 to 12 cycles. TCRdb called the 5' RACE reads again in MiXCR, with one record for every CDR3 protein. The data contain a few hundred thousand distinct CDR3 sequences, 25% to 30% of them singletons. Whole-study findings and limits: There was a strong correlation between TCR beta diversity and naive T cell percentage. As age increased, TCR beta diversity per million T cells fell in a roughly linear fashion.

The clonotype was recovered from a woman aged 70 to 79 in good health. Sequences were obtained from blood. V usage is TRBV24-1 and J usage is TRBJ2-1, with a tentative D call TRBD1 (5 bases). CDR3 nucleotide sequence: TGTGCCGCCAGTGGGGCAACCTACAATGAGCAGTTCTTC. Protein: CAASGATYNEQFF.